Each of the 17 T cell receptor beta chains below was sequenced from the same sample in a study of prognosis after radiotherapy for stage I lung cancer. The study amplified the TCR beta CDR3 region from genomic DNA. This amplification was carried out by two rounds of multiplex PCR. Round-one PCR had primers specific to each TRBV and TRBJ gene. TCRdb reanalysed the multiplex PCR reads using MiXCR and keeps one entry per CDR3 protein. The sample has around 20,000 distinct CDR3 sequences, around 50% seen once. This sample comprised PBMCs, obtained before or after stereotactic body radiation therapy (not recorded which). These receptors originate from a donor at least 50 years old with non-small cell lung cancer.

The chain uses TRBV20-1 and TRBJ2-3, with D perhaps matching TRBD2 (5 bases). This CDR3 has 14 residues. Trimming stripped 8 bases from V and 5 bases from J, with 20 bases between. CDR1 is DFQATT and CDR2 is SNEGSKA in the germline V gene (reference sequence). The CDR3 loop is CSTRAVTIEDTQYF. CDR3 nucleotides: TGCAGTACCAGAGCTGTGACTATTGAAGATACGCAGTATTTT.

On this clonotype itself: A far larger clone is one nucleotide away, so this likely arose from a read error. The chain employs TRBV6-8 and TRBJ1-1, with TRBD1 matching 7 bases. This CDR3 is built from 13 residues. CDR1 is MNHGY and CDR2 is SAAAGT in the germline V gene. V lost 2 bases to trimming and J lost 7 bases; unmatched junction nucleotides: 4. DNA for the CDR3: TGTGCCAGCAGTTACCGGCAGGGGGATGAAGCTTTCTTT. Amino acids: CASSYRQGDEAFF.

The sample holds a few counts of this clonotype. The chain is built from TRBV24-1 and TRBJ2-7; D tentatively reads TRBD1 or TRBD2 (6 bases each). The germline V gene has CDR1 KGHDR and CDR2 SFDVKD. The CDR3 totals 14 residues. The germline V and J ends were trimmed by 3 bases and 2 bases, with 10 bases remaining between them. In nucleotides, the CDR3 is TGTGCCACCAGTGATCGGGGGCTTCCCTACGAGCAGTACTTC. Its protein product is CATSDRGLPYEQYF.

Ten or more counts support this clonotype. The chain employs TRBV12-3 or TRBV12-4 and TRBJ2-2; TRBD2 might be the D (6 bases). The CDR3 has 15 residues. The germline V and J ends were trimmed by 3 bases and 3 bases, with 11 bases remaining between them. The CDR3 here is CASSFSGRYTGELFF. CDR3 nucleotides: TGTGCCAGCAGTTTCTCGGGGAGGTACACCGGGGAGCTGTTTTTT.

This clonotype has at least ten counts. This chain joins TRBV19 and TRBJ1-2; 10 bases map to TRBD1. Looked up from germline, CDR1 is LNHDA and CDR2 is SQIVND (reference sequence). The V and J ends lost 10 bases and 8 bases, in that order; junction bases with no gene match: 10. The CDR3 loop spans 13 amino acids. CDR3 sequence: CATHPGQGTGYTF. CDR3 coding DNA: TGTGCCACCCACCCGGGACAGGGGACCGGCTACACCTTC.

The table lists this clonotype with many counts. The chain employs TRBV14 and TRBJ2-1; no definite D call. This CDR3 comprises 12 residues. CDR1 is SGHDN and CDR2 is FVKESK in the germline V gene. The V gene lost 0 bases and the J gene lost 9 bases, with 6 bases spanning the gap. In DNA form, the CDR3 reads TGTGCCAGCAGCCAAGAATGGGGTGAGCAGTTCTTC. Residues: CASSQEWGEQFF.

The CDR3 sequence: CSARGLAGGLNEQFF. CDR3 DNA: TGCAGTGCTAGAGGACTAGCGGGAGGGCTAAATGAGCAGTTCTTC. This chain uses TRBV20-1 with TRBJ2-1; 14 bases fit TRBD2. The germline gives CDR1 DFQATT, CDR2 SNEGSKA (reference sequence). The ends lost 1 base at V and 7 bases at J; junction bases unmatched: 3. This CDR3 contains 15 residues.

The chain employs TRBV27 and TRBJ2-7; D is ambiguous. The CDR3 extends over 14 amino acids. V shed 4 bases and J shed 7 bases, with 17 bases lying between them. CDR1 is MNHEY and CDR2 is SMNVEV in the germline V gene (reference sequence). The CDR3 DNA is TGTGCCAGCAGTTCTGGCCTCTTGACCGGGGAGCAGTACTTC. The encoded protein is CASSSGLLTGEQYF.

The V gene is TRBV12-3 or TRBV12-4, the J gene TRBJ2-7, with TRBD2 matching over 12 bases. V was clipped by 5 bases and J by 2 bases; unmatched bases: 7. This CDR3 has 16 residues. CDR3 sequence (DNA): TGTGCCAGCAGTCCCAATCTAGCGGGAGGGCCCTACGAGCAGTACTTC. Amino acids: CASSPNLAGGPYEQYF.

This clonotype was detected many times. The chain combines TRBV7-2 with TRBJ2-7; 7 nucleotides agree with TRBD2. The CDR3 is made up of 15 amino acids. CDR1 is SGHTA, CDR2 FQGNSA, per germline. J was trimmed by 2 bases and V by 0 bases; bases with no gene match: 4. The CDR3 nucleotides read TGTGCCAGCAGCTTAGCCCGGGGACTAACCTACGAGCAGTACTTC. Residues: CASSLARGLTYEQYF.

This chain joins TRBV28 and TRBJ2-7, with D perhaps matching TRBD2 (6 bases). The germline CDR1 and CDR2 sequences are MDHEN and SYDVKM. V shed 4 bases and J shed 0 bases, with 19 bases lying between them. The CDR3 spans 17 residues. The CDR3 sequence is CASSSLGETRSSYEQYF. The CDR3 bases are TGTGCCAGCAGTTCACTTGGAGAGACTAGGAGCTCCTACGAGCAGTACTTC.

This chain links TRBV6-1 with TRBJ1-1; 9 bases match TRBD1. The CDR3 spans 14 residues. J was trimmed by 1 base and V by 6 bases; bases with no gene match: 3. Germline V gene lookup returns CDR1 MNHNS and CDR2 SASEGT. CDR3 residues: CASRGQGKNTEAFF. CDR3 in DNA: TGTGCCAGCAGGGGACAGGGAAAGAACACTGAAGCTTTCTTT.

Worth noting for this clonotype: This could be a read error, since a much larger clone is one nucleotide away. CDR3 region: CASSFIGIGTGELFF. As DNA, the CDR3 is TGTGCCAGCAGCTTCATCGGGATTGGGACCGGGGAGCTGTTTTTT. This chain links TRBV7-9 with TRBJ2-2, with D tentatively TRBD2 (5 bases). Germline assignment: CDR1 SEHNR and CDR2 FQNEAQ (reference sequence). CDR3 length: 15 amino acids. Trimming removed 3 bases at V and 5 bases at J, with 13 bases between.

The genes are TRBV5-1 and TRBJ2-7; D is perhaps TRBD2 (5 bases). V was trimmed by 0 bases and J by 2 bases, leaving 9 bases between them. The CDR3 runs to 14 residues. The germline gives CDR1 SGHRS, CDR2 YFSETQ. Written as DNA, the CDR3 is TGCGCCAGCAGCTTGGGGTGGGAGACCTACGAGCAGTACTTC. Protein: CASSLGWETYEQYF.

Notes on this clonotype: The DNA is omitted, as the CDR3 cannot be located on it reliably, and the CDR3 follows TCRdb's listing. The genes are TRBV3-1 and TRBJ1-3. From its first to its last residue, the CDR3 has 24 amino acids. Per the germline V gene, CDR1 is LGHDT and CDR2 is YNNKEL (reference sequence). The CDR3 here is CASSYPSGSSYNEQFFGPGSTIYF.

This clonotype was observed many times. J is TRBJ2-1 and V is TRBV19; 12 bases agree with TRBD2. This CDR3 contains 15 residues. From germline, CDR1 is LNHDA and CDR2 SQIVND (reference sequence). V dropped 3 bases and J dropped 10; count of bases not matched to a gene: 7. CDR3 region: CASSIQTSGSGEQFF. DNA for the CDR3: TGTGCCAGTAGTATTCAGACTAGCGGGAGTGGAGAGCAGTTCTTC.

Points on this clonotype: A read error may produce the germline difference seen at one junction end. The chain joins TRBV29-1 to TRBJ2-2; tentative D call: TRBD2 (7 bases). CDR1 SQVTM and CDR2 ANQGSEA come from the germline V gene. This CDR3 spans 16 amino acids. The CDR3 DNA is TGCAGCGTTGGAGGGGGGGGACATAAGAACTCCGGGGAGCTGTTTTTT. Residues: CSVGGGGHKNSGELFF.